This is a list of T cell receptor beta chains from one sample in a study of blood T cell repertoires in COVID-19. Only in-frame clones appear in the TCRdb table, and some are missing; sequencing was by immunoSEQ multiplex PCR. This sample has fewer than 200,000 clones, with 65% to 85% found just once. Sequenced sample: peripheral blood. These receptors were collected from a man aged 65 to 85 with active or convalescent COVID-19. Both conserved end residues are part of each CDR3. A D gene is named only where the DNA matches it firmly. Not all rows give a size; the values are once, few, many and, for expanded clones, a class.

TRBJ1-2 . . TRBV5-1 TGCGCCAGCAGCGATACTACAGGAAATATAGCTAACTATGGCTACACCTTC CASSDTTGNIANYGYTF
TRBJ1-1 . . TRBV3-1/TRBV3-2 TGTGCCAGCAGCCATCCCTCTTCGGACAGCCATGAAGCTTTCTTT CASSHPSSDSHEAFF
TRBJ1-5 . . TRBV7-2 TGTGCCAGCAGCTTCACTCGTCTCAATCAGCCCCAGCATTTT CASSFTRLNQPQHF
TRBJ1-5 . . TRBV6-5 TGTGCCAGCAGCCGACAGGCCCAGGGGAATCAGCCCCAGCATTTT CASSRQAQGNQPQHF
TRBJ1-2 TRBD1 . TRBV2 TGTGCCGGGCGGCGGGACAGGGTCGGCTACACCTTC CAGRRDRVGYTF
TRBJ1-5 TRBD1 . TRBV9 TGTGCCAGCAGCGACGGGACAGGTTATCCATATAGCAATCAGCCCCAGCATTTT CASSDGTGYPYSNQPQHF
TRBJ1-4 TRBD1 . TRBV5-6 TGTGCCAGCAGCTCCCTTGGGACAGGGGGGGAAAAACTGTTTTTT CASSSLGTGGEKLFF
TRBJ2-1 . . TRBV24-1 TGTGCCACCAGTGATTCCAGGTTCAGGGCGAGCTCCTACAATGAGCAGTTCTTC CATSDSRFRASSYNEQFF
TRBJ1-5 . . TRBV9 TGTGCCAGCAGCCGGGAGGGTCACCAGCCCCAGCATTTT CASSREGHQPQHF
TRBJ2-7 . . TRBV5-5 TGTGCCAGCAGTTTTTCGACAGTCCACTCCTACGAGCAGTACTTC CASSFSTVHSYEQYF
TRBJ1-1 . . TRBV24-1 TGTGCCACCAGTGATTTGCGGACACCTTTATATGAAGCTTTCTTT CATSDLRTPLYEAFF
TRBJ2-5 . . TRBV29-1 TGCAGCGTTGACAACAGTATCTCCCAAGAGACCCAGTACTTC CSVDNSISQETQYF
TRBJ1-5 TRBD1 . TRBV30 TGTGCCTGGACGAGGGGCCCGGGACAGGGGGATCAGCCCCAGCATTTT CAWTRGPGQGDQPQHF
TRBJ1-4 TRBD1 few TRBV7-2 TGTGCCAGCAGCCCCCTGGGAAAGGCAGGGGGTGAAAAACTGTTTTTT CASSPLGKAGGEKLFF
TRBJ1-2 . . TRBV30 TGTGCCTGGAGGACACAGGTTATAGCTAACTATGGCTACACCTTC CAWRTQVIANYGYTF
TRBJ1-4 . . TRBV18 TGTGCCAGCTCACCCCAGCGGGACACATCTTCCGAAAAACTGTTTTTT CASSPQRDTSSEKLFF
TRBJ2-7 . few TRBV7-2 TGTGCCAGCAGCTTGCGGGGAGATCGATCCTACGAGCAGTACTTC CASSLRGDRSYEQYF
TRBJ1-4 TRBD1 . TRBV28 TGTGCCAGCAGCTCACCGGGACAGAGTAATGAAAAACTGTTTTTT CASSSPGQSNEKLFF
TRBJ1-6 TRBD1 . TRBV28 TGTGCCAGCAGGAATGGGGACAGAACTAATTCACCCCTCCACTTT CASRNGDRTNSPLHF
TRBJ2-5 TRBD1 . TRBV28 TGTGCCAGCAGCCCGTTGGACAGGGAATGGGAGACCCAGTACTTC CASSPLDREWETQYF
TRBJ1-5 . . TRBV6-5 TGTGCCAGCAGCCCACGGGTTAAAGGAAATCAGCCCCAGCATTTT CASSPRVKGNQPQHF
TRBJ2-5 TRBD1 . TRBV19 TGTGCCAGTAGTCCAGGGACAGGGGGCGGAGAGACCCAGTACTTC CASSPGTGGGETQYF
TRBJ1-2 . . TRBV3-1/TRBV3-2 TGTGCCAGCAGCCAAGACCACAGGACAAACTATGGCTACACCTTC CASSQDHRTNYGYTF
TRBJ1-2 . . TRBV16 TGTGCCAGCAGCACCGCGGGTGGTGGCTACACCTTC CASSTAGGGYTF
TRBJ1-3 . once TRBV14 TGTGCCAGCAGCCGAAGGATGGGGGGGGGACCTGGAAACACCATATATTTT CASSRRMGGGPGNTIYF
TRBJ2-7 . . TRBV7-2 TGTGCCAGCAGCTTAGACTCGACACGCACCTACGAGCAGTACTTC CASSLDSTRTYEQYF
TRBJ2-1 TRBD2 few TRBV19 TGTGCCAGTAGTCCCGGGACTAGAAGGGGCGAGCAGTTCTTC CASSPGTRRGEQFF
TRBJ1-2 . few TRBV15 TGTGCCACCAGCAAACGACAGTCATCCTATGGCTACACCTTC CATSKRQSSYGYTF
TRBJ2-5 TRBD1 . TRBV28 TGTGCCAGCAGACCATCGGGCAGGGGGCTCGAGAAGCCCCAGTACTTC CASRPSGRGLEKPQYF
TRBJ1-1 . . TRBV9 TGTGCCAGCAGCGAAAGCCCGAACACTGAAGCTTTCTTT CASSESPNTEAFF
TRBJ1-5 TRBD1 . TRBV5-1 TGCGCCAGCAGCGCCGGGACAGGGGATCAGCCCCAGCATTTT CASSAGTGDQPQHF
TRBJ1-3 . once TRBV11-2 TGTGCCAGCAGCTTCGGGAAGGACTACTCTGGAAACACCATATATTTT CASSFGKDYSGNTIYF
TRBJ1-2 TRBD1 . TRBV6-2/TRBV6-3 TGTGCCAGCAGTAGACTACGGACAGGAGGTTGGGGCTACACCTTC CASSRLRTGGWGYTF
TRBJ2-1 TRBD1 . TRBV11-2 TGTGCCAGCAGCCTCCGGGACAGCTCCTACAATGAGCAGTTCTTC CASSLRDSSYNEQFF